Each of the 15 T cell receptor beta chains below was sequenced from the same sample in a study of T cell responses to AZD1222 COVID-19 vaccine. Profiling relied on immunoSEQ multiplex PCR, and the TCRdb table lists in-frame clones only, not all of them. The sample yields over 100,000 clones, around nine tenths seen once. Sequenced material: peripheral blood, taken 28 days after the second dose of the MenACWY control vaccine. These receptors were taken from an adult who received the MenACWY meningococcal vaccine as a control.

CDR3 in DNA: TGTGCTAGTGCTGTGAACCTAGGAGGCCTCTACGAGCAGTACTTC. It translates to CASAVNLGGLYEQYF. The rearrangement uses TRBV12-5 and TRBJ2-7; D may be TRBD2 (5 bases). The CDR3 covers 15 residues. From germline, CDR1 is LGHNT and CDR2 FRNRAP. Between the trimmed V and J ends, which lost 7 bases and 3 bases, there was a span of 19 bases. Full variable domain (missing parts from reference TRBV12-5 and TRBJ2-7): DARVTQTPRHKVTEMGQEVTMRCQPILGHNTVFWYRQTMMQGLELLAYFRNRAPLDDSGMPKDRFSAEMPDATLATLKIQPSEPRDSAVYFCASAVNLGGLYEQYFGPGTRLTVT.

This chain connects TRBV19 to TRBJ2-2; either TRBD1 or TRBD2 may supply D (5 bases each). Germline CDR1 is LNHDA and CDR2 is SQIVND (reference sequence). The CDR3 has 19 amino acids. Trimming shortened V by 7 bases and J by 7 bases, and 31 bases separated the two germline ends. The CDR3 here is CASTPFSQTGTGFVGELFF. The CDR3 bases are TGTGCCAGTACCCCCTTCTCGCAAACGGGGACGGGGTTCGTCGGGGAGCTGTTTTTT.

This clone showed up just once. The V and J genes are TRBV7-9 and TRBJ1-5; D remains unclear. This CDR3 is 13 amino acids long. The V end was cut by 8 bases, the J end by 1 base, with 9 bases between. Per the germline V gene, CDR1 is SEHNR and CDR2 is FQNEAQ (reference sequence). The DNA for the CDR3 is TGTGCCAGCGCCCGAGCCAGCAATCAGCCCCAGCATTTT. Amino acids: CASARASNQPQHF.

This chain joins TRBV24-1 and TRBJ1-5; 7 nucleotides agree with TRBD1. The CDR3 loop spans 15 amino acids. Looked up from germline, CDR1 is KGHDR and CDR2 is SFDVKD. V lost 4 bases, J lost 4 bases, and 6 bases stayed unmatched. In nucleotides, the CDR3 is TGTGCCACCAGTGACGACGGGACAGCTAATCAGCCCCAGCATTTT. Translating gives CATSDDGTANQPQHF.

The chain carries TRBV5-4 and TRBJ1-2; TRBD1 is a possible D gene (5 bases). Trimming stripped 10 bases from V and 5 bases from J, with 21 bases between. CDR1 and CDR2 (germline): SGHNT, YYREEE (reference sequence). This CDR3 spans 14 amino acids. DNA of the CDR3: TGTGCCGCCGAAGATACCCGGGGCGATTATGGCTACACCTTC. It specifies CAAEDTRGDYGYTF.

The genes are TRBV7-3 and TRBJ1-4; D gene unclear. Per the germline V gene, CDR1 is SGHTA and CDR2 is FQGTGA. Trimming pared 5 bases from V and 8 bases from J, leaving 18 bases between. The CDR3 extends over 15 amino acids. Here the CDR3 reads CASSPSGRAGEKLFF. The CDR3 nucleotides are TGTGCCAGCAGCCCCTCGGGTCGGGCGGGAGAAAAACTGTTTTTT.

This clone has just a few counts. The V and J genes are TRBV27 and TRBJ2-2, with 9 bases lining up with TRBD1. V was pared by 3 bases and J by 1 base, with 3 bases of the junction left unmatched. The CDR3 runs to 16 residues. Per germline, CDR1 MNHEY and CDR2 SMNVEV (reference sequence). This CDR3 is CASSFLDRGNTGELFF. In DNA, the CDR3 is TGTGCCAGCAGTTTCTTGGACAGGGGGAACACCGGGGAGCTGTTTTTT.

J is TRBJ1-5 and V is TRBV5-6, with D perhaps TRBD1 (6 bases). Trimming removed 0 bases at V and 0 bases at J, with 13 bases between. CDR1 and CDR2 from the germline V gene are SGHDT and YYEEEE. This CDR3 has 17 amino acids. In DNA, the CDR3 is TGTGCCAGCAGCTTGGGGTGGACAGATTATAGCAATCAGCCCCAGCATTTT. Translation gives CASSLGWTDYSNQPQHF.

CDR3 sequence (DNA): TGTGCCATCAGCCCCGGGGGCGATCCCACCTACGAGCAGTACTTC. Translating it yields CAISPGGDPTYEQYF. The rearrangement joins TRBV10-3 to TRBJ2-7; the D gene could be TRBD1 or TRBD2 (6 bases each). CDR3 length equals 15 residues. Looked up from germline, CDR1 is ENHRY and CDR2 is SYGVKD. Trimming cost V 6 bases and J 2 bases, with 17 bases left between them.

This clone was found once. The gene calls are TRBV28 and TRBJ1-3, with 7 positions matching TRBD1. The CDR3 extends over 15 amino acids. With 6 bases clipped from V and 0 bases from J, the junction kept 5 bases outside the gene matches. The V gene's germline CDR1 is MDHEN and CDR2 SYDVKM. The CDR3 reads CASSHRTGSGNTIYF. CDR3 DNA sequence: TGTGCCAGCAGCCACCGGACAGGCTCTGGAAACACCATATATTTT. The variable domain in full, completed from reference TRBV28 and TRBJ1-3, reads DVKVTQSSRYLVKRTGEKVFLECVQDMDHENMFWYRQDPGLGLRLIYFSYDVKMKEKGDIPEGYSVSREKKERFSLILESASTNQTSMYLCASSHRTGSGNTIYFGEGSWLTVV.

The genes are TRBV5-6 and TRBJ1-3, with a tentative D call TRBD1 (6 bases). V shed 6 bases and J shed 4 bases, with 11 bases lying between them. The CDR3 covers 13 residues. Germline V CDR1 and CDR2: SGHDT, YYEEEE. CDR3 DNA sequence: TGTGCCAGCACCTGGCAGGGGGGAAACACCATATATTTT. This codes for CASTWQGGNTIYF.

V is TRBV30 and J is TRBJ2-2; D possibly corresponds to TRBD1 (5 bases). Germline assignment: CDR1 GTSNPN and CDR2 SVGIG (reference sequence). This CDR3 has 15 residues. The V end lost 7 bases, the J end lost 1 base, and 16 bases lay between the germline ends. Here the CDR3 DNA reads TGTGCCTCGAACCCAACAGGATTGAACACCGGGGAGCTGTTTTTT. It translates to CASNPTGLNTGELFF.

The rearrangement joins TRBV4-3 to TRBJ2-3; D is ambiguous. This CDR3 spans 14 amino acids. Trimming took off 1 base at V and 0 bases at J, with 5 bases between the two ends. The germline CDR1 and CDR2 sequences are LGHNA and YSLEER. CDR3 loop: CASSQASSTDTQYF. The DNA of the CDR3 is TGCGCCAGCAGCCAAGCGAGCAGCACAGATACGCAGTATTTT.

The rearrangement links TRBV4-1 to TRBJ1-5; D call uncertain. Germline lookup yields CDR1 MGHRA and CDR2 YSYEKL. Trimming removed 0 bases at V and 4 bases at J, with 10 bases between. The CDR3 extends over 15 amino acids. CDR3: CASSQETAINQPQHF. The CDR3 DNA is TGCGCCAGCAGCCAAGAAACAGCGATTAATCAGCCCCAGCATTTT.

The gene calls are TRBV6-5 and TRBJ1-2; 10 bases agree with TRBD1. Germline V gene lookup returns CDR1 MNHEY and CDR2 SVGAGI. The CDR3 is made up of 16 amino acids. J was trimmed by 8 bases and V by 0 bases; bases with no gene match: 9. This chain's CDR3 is CASSYSPRQGAQGYTF. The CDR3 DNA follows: TGTGCCAGCAGTTACTCCCCCAGACAGGGGGCGCAAGGCTACACCTTC.